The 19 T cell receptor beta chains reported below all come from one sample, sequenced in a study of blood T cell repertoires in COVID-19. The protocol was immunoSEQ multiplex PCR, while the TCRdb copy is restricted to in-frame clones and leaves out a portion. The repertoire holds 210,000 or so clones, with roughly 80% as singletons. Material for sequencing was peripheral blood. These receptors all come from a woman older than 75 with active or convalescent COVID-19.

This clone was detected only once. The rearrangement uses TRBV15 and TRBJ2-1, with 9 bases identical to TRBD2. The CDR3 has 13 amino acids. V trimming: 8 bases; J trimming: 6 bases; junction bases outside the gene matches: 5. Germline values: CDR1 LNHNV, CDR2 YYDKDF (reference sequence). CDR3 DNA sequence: TGTGCCACCCGGGCGCGGGGGGGCAATGAGCAGTTCTTC. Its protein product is CATRARGGNEQFF.

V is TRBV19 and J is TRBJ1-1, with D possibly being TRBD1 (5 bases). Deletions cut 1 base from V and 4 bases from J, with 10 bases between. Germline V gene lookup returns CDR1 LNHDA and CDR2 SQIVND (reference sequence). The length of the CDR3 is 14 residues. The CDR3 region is CASSIVGGGTEAFF. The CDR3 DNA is TGTGCCAGTAGTATAGTCGGGGGTGGCACTGAAGCTTTCTTT.

In DNA form, the CDR3 reads TGTGCCTGGAGTGTAGATGATCGGAGGCCCCAGCATTTT. Translating gives CAWSVDDRRPQHF. The rearrangement links TRBV30 to TRBJ1-5, with D unresolved. The V gene's germline CDR1 is GTSNPN and CDR2 SVGIG (reference sequence). CDR3 length equals 13 residues. Trimming cost V 0 bases and J 9 bases, with 12 bases left between them.

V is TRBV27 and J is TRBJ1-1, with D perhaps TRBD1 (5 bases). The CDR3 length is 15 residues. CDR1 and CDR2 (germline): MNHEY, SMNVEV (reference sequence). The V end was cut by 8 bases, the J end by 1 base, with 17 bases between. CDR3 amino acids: CASRVWGLRNTEAFF. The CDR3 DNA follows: TGTGCCAGCCGAGTCTGGGGACTTCGGAACACTGAAGCTTTCTTT.

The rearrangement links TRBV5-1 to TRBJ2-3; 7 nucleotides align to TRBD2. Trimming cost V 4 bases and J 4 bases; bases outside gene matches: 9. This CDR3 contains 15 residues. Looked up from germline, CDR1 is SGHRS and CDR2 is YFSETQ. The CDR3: CASSLRRERSDTQYF. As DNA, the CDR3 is TGCGCCAGCAGCCTCCGGCGGGAGAGGTCAGATACGCAGTATTTT.

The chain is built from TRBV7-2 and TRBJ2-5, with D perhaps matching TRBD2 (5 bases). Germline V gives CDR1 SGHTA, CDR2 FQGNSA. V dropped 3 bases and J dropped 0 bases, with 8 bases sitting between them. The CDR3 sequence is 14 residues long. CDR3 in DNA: TGTGCCAGCAGCTTGTACGGGGACCAAGAGACCCAGTACTTC. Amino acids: CASSLYGDQETQYF. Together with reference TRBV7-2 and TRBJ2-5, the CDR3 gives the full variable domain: GAGVSQSPSNKVTEKGKDVELRCDPISGHTALYWYRQSLGQGLEFLIYFQGNSAPDKSGLPSDRFSAERTGGSVSTLTIQRTQQEDSAVYLCASSLYGDQETQYFGPGTRLLVL.

DNA of the CDR3: TGTGCCACCAGCCCCCCGCTGGGGACCGGGACAGGTAAAGGAGATACGCAGTATTTT. This encodes CATSPPLGTGTGKGDTQYF. The chain joins TRBV15 to TRBJ2-3, with 8 bases identical to TRBD1. CDR1 LNHNV and CDR2 YYDKDF come from the germline V gene (reference sequence). V shed 5 bases, J shed 5 bases, and the junction held 21 bases outside the gene matches. There are 19 residues in the CDR3.

CDR3 DNA: TGTGCCAGCAGATTAGGGTTCGGGACTAGCAAACGGTCCATTAACAATGAGCAGTTCTTC. It encodes CASRLGFGTSKRSINNEQFF. The rearrangement uses TRBV27 and TRBJ2-1, with 9 nucleotides matching TRBD2. Germline V gives CDR1 MNHEY, CDR2 SMNVEV (reference sequence). V was pared by 6 bases and J by 5 bases, with 23 bases of the junction left unmatched. The CDR3 covers 20 residues.

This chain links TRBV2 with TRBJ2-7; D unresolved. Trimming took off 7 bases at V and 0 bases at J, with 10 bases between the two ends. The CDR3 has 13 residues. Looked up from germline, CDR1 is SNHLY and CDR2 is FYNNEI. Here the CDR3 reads CASISEFSYEQYF. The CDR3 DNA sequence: TGTGCCAGCATAAGCGAGTTCTCCTACGAGCAGTACTTC.

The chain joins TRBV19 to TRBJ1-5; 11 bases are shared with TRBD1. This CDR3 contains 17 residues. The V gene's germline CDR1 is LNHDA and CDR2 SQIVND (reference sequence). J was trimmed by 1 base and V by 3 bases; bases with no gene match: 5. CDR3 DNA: TGTGCCAGTAGTATCTTGGACAGGGGGCAAAGCAATCAGCCCCAGCATTTT. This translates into CASSILDRGQSNQPQHF.

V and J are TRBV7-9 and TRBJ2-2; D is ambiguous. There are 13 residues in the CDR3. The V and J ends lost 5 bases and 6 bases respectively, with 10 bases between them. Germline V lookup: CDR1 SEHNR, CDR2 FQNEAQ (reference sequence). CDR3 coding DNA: TGTGCCAGCAGCGGTATTCGAGCCGGGGAGCTGTTTTTT. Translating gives CASSGIRAGELFF.

CDR3 sequence: CASSYSVPYNEQFF. The CDR3 DNA reads as TGTGCCAGCAGTTATTCCGTCCCCTACAATGAGCAGTTCTTC. The chain uses TRBV6-1 and TRBJ2-1, with unresolved D. From germline, CDR1 is MNHNS and CDR2 SASEGT. The CDR3 totals 14 residues. V was cut by 5 bases and J by 2 bases, with 10 bases left in between.

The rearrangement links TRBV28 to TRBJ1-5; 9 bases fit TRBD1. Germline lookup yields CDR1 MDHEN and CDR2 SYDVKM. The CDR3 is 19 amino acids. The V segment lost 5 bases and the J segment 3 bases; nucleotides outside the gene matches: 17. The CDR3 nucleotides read TGTGCCAGCAGTCCCCCGGGGACAGGGAGATTAGCTAACAATCAGCCCCAGCATTTT. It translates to CASSPPGTGRLANNQPQHF.

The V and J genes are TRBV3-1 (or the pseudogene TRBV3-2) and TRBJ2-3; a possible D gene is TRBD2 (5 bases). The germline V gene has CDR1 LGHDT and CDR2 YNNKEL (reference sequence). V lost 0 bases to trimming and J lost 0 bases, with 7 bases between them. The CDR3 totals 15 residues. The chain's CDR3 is CASSQEGRSTDTQYF. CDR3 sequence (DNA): TGTGCCAGCAGCCAAGAGGGGAGAAGCACAGATACGCAGTATTTT.

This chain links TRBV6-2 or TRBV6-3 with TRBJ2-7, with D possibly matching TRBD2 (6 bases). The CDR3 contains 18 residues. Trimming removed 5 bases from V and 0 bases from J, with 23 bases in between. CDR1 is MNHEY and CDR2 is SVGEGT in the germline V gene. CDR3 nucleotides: TGTGCCAGCAGTACGACAAGGGGAGGTTACGAAAGCTCCTACGAGCAGTACTTC. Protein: CASSTTRGGYESSYEQYF.

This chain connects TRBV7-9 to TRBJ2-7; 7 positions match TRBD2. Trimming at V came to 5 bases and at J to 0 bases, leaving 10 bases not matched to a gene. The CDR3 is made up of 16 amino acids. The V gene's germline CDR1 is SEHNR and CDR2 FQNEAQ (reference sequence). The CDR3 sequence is CASSRQAGYISYEQYF. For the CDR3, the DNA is TGTGCCAGCAGCAGACAAGCGGGGTATATCTCCTACGAGCAGTACTTC. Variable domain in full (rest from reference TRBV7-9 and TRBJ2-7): DTGVSQNPRHKITKRGQNVTFRCDPISEHNRLYWYRQTLGQGPEFLTYFQNEAQLEKSRLLSDRFSAERPKGSFSTLEIQRTEQGDSAMYLCASSRQAGYISYEQYFGPGTRLTVT.

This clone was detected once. DNA of the CDR3: TGTGCCAGCAATGCAGGGGCGCGATACGAGCAGTACTTC. It translates to CASNAGARYEQYF. V gene TRBV5-6 combines with J gene TRBJ2-7; tentatively, D is TRBD1 (6 bases). The CDR3 extends over 13 amino acids. Germline V lookup: CDR1 SGHDT, CDR2 YYEEEE. The V end lost 6 bases, the J end lost 4 bases, and 14 bases lay between the germline ends.

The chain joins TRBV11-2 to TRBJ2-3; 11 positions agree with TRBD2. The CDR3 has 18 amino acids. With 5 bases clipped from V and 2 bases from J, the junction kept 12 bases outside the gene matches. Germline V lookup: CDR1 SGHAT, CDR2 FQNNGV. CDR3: CASSQTRLAGGYTDTQYF. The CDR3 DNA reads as TGTGCCAGCAGCCAGACAAGGCTAGCGGGAGGTTACACAGATACGCAGTATTTT.

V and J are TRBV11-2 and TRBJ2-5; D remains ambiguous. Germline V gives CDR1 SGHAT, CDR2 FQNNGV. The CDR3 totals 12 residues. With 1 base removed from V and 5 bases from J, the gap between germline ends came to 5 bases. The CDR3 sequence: CASSLARETQYF. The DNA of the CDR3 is TGTGCCAGCAGCTTAGCGAGGGAGACCCAGTACTTC.